This T cell receptor (beta chain) was profiled in a study of blood T cell repertoires in COVID-19. Generated by immunoSEQ multiplex PCR, the TCRdb table keeps only in-frame clones and is missing some. The sample records approximately 140,000 clones, 80% to 90% being singletons. CDR1 is SNHLY, CDR2 FYNNEI, per germline. The junction had 7 bases not matched to a gene; V was cut back by 9 bases and J by 4 bases. This CDR3 is 13 amino acids long. This clone came up once. The TCR was taken from a man in his 60s with active or convalescent COVID-19. This rearrangement joins TRBV2 to TRBJ1-2, with 8 bases matching TRBD1. The sequenced sample was peripheral blood. CDR3 sequence: CASRTGPLYGYTF. The DNA of the CDR3 is TGTGCCAGTCGGACAGGGCCCCTCTATGGCTACACCTTC.